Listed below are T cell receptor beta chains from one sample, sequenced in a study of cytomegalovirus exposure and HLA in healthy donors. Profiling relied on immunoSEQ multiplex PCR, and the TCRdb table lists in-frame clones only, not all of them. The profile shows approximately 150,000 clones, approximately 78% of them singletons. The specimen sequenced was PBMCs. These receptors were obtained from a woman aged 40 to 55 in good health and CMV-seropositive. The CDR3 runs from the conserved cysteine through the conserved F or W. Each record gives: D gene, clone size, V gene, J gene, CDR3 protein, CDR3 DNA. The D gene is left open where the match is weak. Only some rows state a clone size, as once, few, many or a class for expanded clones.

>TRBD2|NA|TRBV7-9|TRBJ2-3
CASSRLAGSITDTQYF
TGTGCCAGCAGCCGGTTAGCGGGCTCGATCACAGATACGCAGTATTTT
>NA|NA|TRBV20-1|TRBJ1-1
CSAISGVEAFF
TGCAGTGCTATATCGGGGGTTGAAGCTTTCTTT
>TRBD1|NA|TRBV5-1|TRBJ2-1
CASSLAGRGYSNEQFF
TGCGCCAGCAGCTTGGCGGGCAGGGGGTACAGTAATGAGCAGTTCTTC
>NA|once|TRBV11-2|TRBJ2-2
CASSLGQPGELFF
TGTGCCAGCAGCTTAGGACAGCCCGGGGAGCTGTTTTTT
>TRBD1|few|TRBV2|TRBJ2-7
CASSSGQAPYEQYF
TGTGCCAGCAGTTCGGGACAGGCGCCCTACGAGCAGTACTTC
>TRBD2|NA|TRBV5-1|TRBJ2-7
CASSLSGVTYEQYF
TGCGCCAGCAGCCTTAGCGGGGTTACCTACGAGCAGTACTTC
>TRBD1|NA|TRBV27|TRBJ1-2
CASGRTGEIYGYTF
TGTGCCAGCGGACGGACAGGGGAGATTTATGGCTACACCTTC
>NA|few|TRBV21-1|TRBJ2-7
CASSARTGGSYEQYF
TGTGCCAGCAGCGCCCGGACAGGGGGATCCTACGAGCAGTACTTC
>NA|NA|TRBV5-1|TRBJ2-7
CASSFLTGDEYEQYF
TGCGCCAGCAGCTTTCTGACGGGAGACGAATACGAGCAGTACTTC
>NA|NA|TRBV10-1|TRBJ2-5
CASSEVPSMPQYF
TGCGCCAGCAGTGAGGTGCCTAGCATGCCCCAGTACTTC
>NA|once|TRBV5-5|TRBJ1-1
CASSQTANTEAFF
TGTGCCAGCAGCCAAACAGCTAACACTGAAGCTTTCTTT
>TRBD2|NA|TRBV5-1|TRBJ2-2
CASSPGLAGPTGELFF
TGCGCCAGCAGCCCGGGACTAGCGGGGCCCACCGGGGAGCTGTTTTTT
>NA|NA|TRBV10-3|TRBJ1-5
CAISERGGVQPQHF
TGTGCCATCAGTGAAAGGGGGGGGGTACAGCCCCAGCATTTT
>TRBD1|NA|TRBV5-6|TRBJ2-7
CASTHTYTGQRSEQYF
TGTGCCAGCACCCATACTTACACGGGACAGAGGTCCGAGCAGTACTTC
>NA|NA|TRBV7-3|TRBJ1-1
CASSLSRDTEAFF
TGTGCCAGCAGCTTGAGCCGCGACACTGAAGCTTTCTTT